This entry lists 16 T cell receptor beta chains sequenced from one sample in a study of T cell changes during pregnancy in multiple sclerosis. Data came from immunoSEQ multiplex PCR; TCRdb stores just in-frame clones and leaves some out. There are tens of thousands of clones in the sample; roughly 90% occur only once, and approximately 0.41% lies in the top ten. The material was CD4+ T cells from peripheral blood mononuclear cells, obtained in the third trimester of pregnancy. All receptors come from a female donor with multiple sclerosis, enrolled in a pregnancy study.

The rearrangement links TRBV7-2 to TRBJ2-7; maybe TRBD1 (5 bases). Germline V gene data show CDR1 as SGHTA and CDR2 as FQGNSA. Between the trimmed V and J ends, which lost 1 base and 9 bases, there was a span of 7 bases. The CDR3 runs to 11 residues. The CDR3 DNA follows: TGTGCCAGCAGCTTAGTGGGGCCGCAGTACTTC. Protein sequence: CASSLVGPQYF.

The chain carries TRBV20-1 and TRBJ1-1; D is uncertain. Trimming left V 4 bases short and J 10 bases short, with 13 bases between. The CDR3 contains 11 residues. CDR1 DFQATT and CDR2 SNEGSKA come from the germline V gene (reference sequence). Here the CDR3 DNA reads TGCAGTGCTACCCGGGAATTCTCAGCTTTCTTT. Translation: CSATREFSAFF.

The chain uses TRBV4-1 and TRBJ1-4; perhaps TRBD1 as D (6 bases). The germline gives CDR1 MGHRA, CDR2 YSYEKL. Trimming pared 3 bases from V and 5 bases from J, leaving 16 bases between. This CDR3 is built from 16 residues. CDR3: CASSQAPTGSNEKLFF. For the CDR3, the DNA is TGCGCCAGCAGCCAGGCCCCTACAGGGAGCAATGAAAAACTGTTTTTT.

The chain employs TRBV7-8 and TRBJ1-1; TRBD1 might be the D (6 bases). Between the trimmed V and J ends, which lost 5 bases and 2 bases, there was a span of 9 bases. This CDR3 region has 13 residues. CDR1 SGHVS and CDR2 FQNEAQ come from the germline V gene. In nucleotides, the CDR3 is TGTGCCAGCAGCGCGGACAGTAACACTGAAGCTTTCTTT. Its protein is CASSADSNTEAFF.

The chain combines TRBV29-1 with TRBJ2-1; D perhaps matches TRBD1 (7 bases). From germline, CDR1 is SQVTM and CDR2 ANQGSEA. The CDR3 sequence is 15 residues long. The V and J ends lost 5 bases and 0 bases respectively, with 14 bases between them. CDR3 protein: CSVHHQGGSYNEQFF. CDR3 nucleotides: TGCAGCGTTCACCACCAGGGGGGCTCCTACAATGAGCAGTTCTTC.

CDR3 in DNA: TGTGCCAGCAGTTTTCAACCGCCGGGACAGGGAACCTACGAGCAGTACTTC. Its protein is CASSFQPPGQGTYEQYF. This chain joins TRBV27 and TRBJ2-7; 9 bases match TRBD1. CDR3 length: 17 residues. V trimming: 3 bases; J trimming: 2 bases; junction bases outside the gene matches: 11. The germline V gene encodes CDR1 MNHEY and CDR2 SMNVEV (reference sequence).

V is TRBV5-1 and J is TRBJ2-7, with 11 positions matching TRBD2. The CDR3 loop spans 17 amino acids. Germline V gene lookup returns CDR1 SGHRS and CDR2 YFSETQ. V shed 5 bases and J 7 bases; nucleotides not matched to a gene: 17. In DNA, the CDR3 is TGCGCCAGCAGTCTAGTGTCATCACTAGCGGGAGCAGTAGAGCAGTACTTC. It yields the protein CASSLVSSLAGAVEQYF.

The chain joins TRBV30 to TRBJ1-2, with TRBD1 as a possible D gene (6 bases). This CDR3 has 13 residues. Germline CDR1 is GTSNPN and CDR2 is SVGIG (reference sequence). The V end was cut by 1 base, the J end by 2 bases, with 8 bases between. DNA of the CDR3: TGTGCCTGGAGTGAAGGACAGAACTATGGCTACACCTTC. Translated: CAWSEGQNYGYTF.

The chain combines TRBV5-1 with TRBJ1-1; 9 bases match TRBD1. The CDR3 totals 17 residues. Trimming removed 5 bases from V and 4 bases from J; junction bases left unmatched: 15. Germline CDR1 is SGHRS and CDR2 is YFSETQ. CDR3 nucleotide sequence: TGCGCCAGCAGTCGCTCCGGGACAGGGTGGGGGGCCACTGAAGCTTTCTTT. This translates into CASSRSGTGWGATEAFF.

This sequence joins TRBV2 and TRBJ2-1; D unclear. V lost 4 bases and J lost 6, with 16 bases in between. The germline V gene has CDR1 SNHLY and CDR2 FYNNEI. CDR3 length equals 15 residues. The CDR3 sequence is CASSVQVTIINEQFF. The CDR3 coding sequence is TGTGCCAGCAGTGTCCAGGTGACAATAATCAATGAGCAGTTCTTC.

J is TRBJ1-1 and V is TRBV10-2; D call uncertain. V lost 2 bases to trimming and J lost 1 base, with 5 bases between them. The CDR3 has 13 residues. Per germline, CDR1 WSHSY and CDR2 SAAADI. The CDR3 loop reads CASSEQANTEAFF. As DNA, the CDR3 is TGCGCCAGCAGTGAGCAGGCGAACACTGAAGCTTTCTTT.

This chain joins TRBV7-3 and TRBJ2-1, with 11 bases aligning to TRBD2. Germline trimming cut 1 base from V and 9 bases from J; bases unmatched to any gene: 5. Germline assignment: CDR1 SGHTA and CDR2 FQGTGA. The CDR3 length is 15 residues. CDR3 protein: CASSLSTSGSSEQFF. The CDR3 DNA reads as TGTGCCAGCAGCTTAAGTACTAGCGGGAGTAGTGAGCAGTTCTTC.

V and J are TRBV2 and TRBJ2-1; TRBD2 matches 12 bases. V shed 6 bases, J shed 10 bases, and the junction held 7 bases outside the gene matches. The length of the CDR3 is 14 residues. Germline V gives CDR1 SNHLY, CDR2 FYNNEI. The CDR3 here is CASSLALAGGEQFF. DNA of the CDR3: TGTGCCAGCAGCCTCGCGCTAGCGGGGGGGGAGCAGTTCTTC.

The gene calls are TRBV7-9 and TRBJ1-2; D is unresolved. The germline V gene has CDR1 SEHNR and CDR2 FQNEAQ (reference sequence). The CDR3 has 14 amino acids. V was cut by 1 base and J by 5 bases, with 11 bases left in between. The DNA of the CDR3 is TGTGCCAGCAGCTTAGGCAGTGCGGGATATGGCTACACCTTC. Translated, it gives CASSLGSAGYGYTF.

The J gene is TRBJ2-6, the V gene TRBV7-3; TRBD1 aligns across 7 bases. The germline V gene has CDR1 SGHTA and CDR2 FQGTGA. Trimming at V came to 4 bases and at J to 2 bases, leaving 8 bases not matched to a gene. CDR3 size: 17 residues. CDR3 in amino acids: CASSSHLQGAGANVLTF. The CDR3 nucleotides read TGTGCCAGCAGCTCACACCTTCAGGGGGCTGGGGCCAACGTCCTGACTTTC. Variable domain in full (rest from reference TRBV7-3 and TRBJ2-6): GAGVSQTPSNKVTEKGKYVELRCDPISGHTALYWYRQSLGQGPEFLIYFQGTGAADDSGLPNDRFFAVRPEGSVSTLKIQRTERGDSAVYLCASSSHLQGAGANVLTFGAGSRLTVL.

In this sample, this clone turned up once. The J gene is TRBJ2-3, the V gene TRBV5-4; D perhaps matches TRBD2 (6 bases). The CDR3 spans 14 residues. Trimming left V 2 bases short and J 2 bases short, with 9 bases between. CDR1 is SGHNT and CDR2 is YYREEE in the germline V gene (reference sequence). The CDR3 here is CASSFSGYTDTQYF. CDR3 sequence (DNA): TGTGCCAGCAGCTTTAGCGGATACACAGATACGCAGTATTTT.